This T cell receptor beta chain was obtained from a study of beta chain features in type 1 diabetes. Regarding the study as a whole: The analysis here could not establish whether HLA type shapes TCRB rearrangement.

Every bit of the isolated RNA underwent reverse transcription, so sequencing read expressed TCRB transcripts. Method: immunoSEQ multiplex PCR; TCRdb's copy keeps in-frame clones and lacks some. The sample carries around 500,000 clones, roughly an eighth recorded once. Heparinised blood was drawn once per donor, averaging around 120 mL. Note on this clone: Its specificity is not known. Distinct nucleotide sequences in the sample also encode this CDR3.

Trimming removed 4 bases at V and 3 bases at J, with 6 bases between. The CDR3 is 12 amino acids. Germline V CDR1 and CDR2: SGHNT, YYREEE (reference sequence). Specimen: naive CD4+ T cells from blood. The genes are TRBV5-4 and TRBJ2-3; D gene ambiguous. This TCR was sampled from a woman aged 18-35 years in good health. CDR3 protein: CASSPRTDTQYF. The CDR3 DNA follows: TGTGCCAGCAGCCCTCGGACAGATACGCAGTATTTT.